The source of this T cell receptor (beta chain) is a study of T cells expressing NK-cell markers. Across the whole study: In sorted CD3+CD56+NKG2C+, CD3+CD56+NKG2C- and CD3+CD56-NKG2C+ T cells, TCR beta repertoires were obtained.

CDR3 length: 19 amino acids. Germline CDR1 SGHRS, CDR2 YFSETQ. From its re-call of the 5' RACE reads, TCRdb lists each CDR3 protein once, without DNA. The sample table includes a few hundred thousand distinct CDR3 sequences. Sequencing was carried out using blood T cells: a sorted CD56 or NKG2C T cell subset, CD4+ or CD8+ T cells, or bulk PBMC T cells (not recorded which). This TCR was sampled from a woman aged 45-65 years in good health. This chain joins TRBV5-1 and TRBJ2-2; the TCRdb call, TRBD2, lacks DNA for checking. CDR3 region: CASSLTRNGPSGRPGELFF.